The 22 T cell receptor beta chains presented below share a single source sample, sequenced in a study of Ad26.COV2.S vaccination and SARS-CoV-2 variants (dated by TCRdb to the early 2020s). The treatment or condition tag for this specimen amounts to: some 19 received Ad26.COV2.S at low or high dose, single or two shots; five or six received placebo; per-sample allocation not given. Repertoires of vaccine and placebo recipients were sequenced from samples taken on day 63 after the first injection. Library generation was performed with the immunoSEQ multiplex PCR assay. TCRdb carries this immuneACCESS record with in-frame sequences only. Its versions omit some clonotypes, under half of them owing to an unresolved V gene in the studies checked, with the rest unexplained. The sample table records approximately 410,000 clones; roughly 90% of these occur just once. The ten largest clones represent less than 4% of the sample.

The specimen was peripheral blood, collected in a trial of Ad26.COV2.S vaccine versus placebo. All receptors come from a person between 18 and 65 years old who received the Ad26.COV2.S COVID-19 vaccine or a placebo.

The chain links TRBV6-2 or TRBV6-3 to TRBJ2-3; no clear D gene. CDR3 length: 13 residues. Looked up from germline, CDR1 is MNHEY and CDR2 is SVGEGT. Trimming cost V 4 bases and J 3 bases, with 8 bases left between them. The CDR3 loop reads CASSSLPTDTQYF. The CDR3 region has the DNA TGTGCCAGCAGTTCCCTACCGACAGATACGCAGTATTTT.

The chain combines TRBV7-3 with TRBJ2-2; the D gene is possibly TRBD1 (6 bases). Germline V lookup: CDR1 SGHTA, CDR2 FQGTGA. V lost 4 bases to trimming and J lost 1 base, with 13 bases between them. The CDR3 has 16 amino acids. The CDR3 DNA follows: TGTGCCAGCAGCTCATCCAGGGGCCAGAACACCGGGGAGCTGTTTTTT. Amino acid sequence: CASSSSRGQNTGELFF.

The rearrangement joins TRBV7-9 to TRBJ2-7; 12 bases fit TRBD1. CDR1 and CDR2 (germline): SEHNR, FQNEAQ (reference sequence). Trimming took 5 bases from V and 1 from J; bases not matched to a gene: 9. There are 17 residues in the CDR3. CDR3 DNA: TGTGCCAGCAGCGGGCCGGGACAGGGGGCCCCATCCTACGAGCAGTACTTC. Its protein product is CASSGPGQGAPSYEQYF.

The chain couples TRBV7-6 to TRBJ1-4, with TRBD1 matching over 7 bases. V shed 4 bases and J 8 bases; nucleotides not matched to a gene: 16. The CDR3 sequence is 17 residues long. Germline V gives CDR1 SGHVS, CDR2 FNYEAQ. CDR3 protein: CASSSQTRQGSPEKLFF. Here the CDR3 DNA reads TGTGCCAGCAGCTCTCAAACTCGACAGGGTTCGCCAGAAAAACTGTTTTTT.

The DNA for the CDR3 is TGCAGCGTTGAAGTCTTGTACGAGCAGTACTTC. It translates to CSVEVLYEQYF. The V call is TRBV29-1, the J call TRBJ2-7, with D uncertain. This CDR3 is built from 11 residues. Trimming shortened V by 1 base and J by 4 bases, and 5 bases separated the two germline ends. Germline loops: CDR1 SQVTM, CDR2 ANQGSEA.

The J gene is TRBJ2-7, the V gene TRBV6-2 or TRBV6-3; TRBD2 agrees at 9 bases. This CDR3 is 15 amino acids long. Trimming cost V 3 bases and J 3 bases; bases outside gene matches: 6. CDR1 and CDR2 from the germline V gene are MNHEY and SVGEGT. DNA of the CDR3: TGTGCCAGCAGTTATCTAGCGGGGCCCCGCTACGAGCAGTACTTC. This codes for CASSYLAGPRYEQYF.

The chain recombines TRBV3-1 (or the pseudogene TRBV3-2) with TRBJ1-4; the D gene is possibly TRBD1 (6 bases). The CDR3 covers 15 residues. Germline-derived CDR1 and CDR2 are LGHDT and YNNKEL (reference sequence). The ends were cut back, 4 bases at V and 3 bases at J, with 12 bases in the middle. CDR3 DNA: TGTGCCAGCAGCCCCAGGACAGCTTCTAATGAAAAACTGTTTTTT. Its translation is CASSPRTASNEKLFF.

V is TRBV28 and J is TRBJ1-1; 7 bases line up with TRBD1. This CDR3 has 14 residues. Germline trimming cut 6 bases from V and 3 bases from J; bases unmatched to any gene: 7. Germline CDR1 and CDR2: MDHEN and SYDVKM. CDR3 residues: CASRTQGVHTEAFF. Here the CDR3 DNA reads TGTGCCAGCAGGACCCAGGGGGTTCACACTGAAGCTTTCTTT.

J is TRBJ2-5 and V is TRBV6-2 or TRBV6-3; tentative D call: TRBD1 (5 bases). Trimming cost V 7 bases and J 2 bases, with 14 bases left between them. Germline assignment: CDR1 MNHEY and CDR2 SVGEGT. The CDR3 sequence is 14 residues long. CDR3 region: CASTPGHSQETQYF. Written as DNA, the CDR3 is TGTGCCAGCACCCCCGGACATTCACAAGAGACCCAGTACTTC.

This rearrangement joins TRBV2 to TRBJ2-3, with D perhaps TRBD1 (6 bases). Deletions cut 8 bases from V and 7 bases from J, with 16 bases between. Germline values: CDR1 SNHLY, CDR2 FYNNEI. The CDR3 is made up of 13 amino acids. CDR3 nucleotide sequence: TGTGCCAGCTACAGGGACCGGGTCAATACGCAGTATTTT. Translated, it gives CASYRDRVNTQYF.

The chain recombines TRBV7-6 with TRBJ1-1, with D perhaps TRBD1 (5 bases). Per germline, CDR1 SGHVS and CDR2 FNYEAQ. The CDR3 runs 14 residues. Trimming cost V 3 bases and J 1 base, with 9 bases left between them. The CDR3 spells CASSFPGQNTEAFF. For the CDR3, the DNA is TGTGCCAGCAGCTTCCCAGGACAGAACACTGAAGCTTTCTTT.

The chain uses TRBV7-2 and TRBJ2-1; no reliable D call. The germline V gene has CDR1 SGHTA and CDR2 FQGNSA. V was shortened by 0 bases and J by 7 bases, with 10 bases between the two germline ends. The CDR3 has 14 residues. CDR3 nucleotide sequence: TGTGCCAGCAGCTTAGCGTCAGCCTTGAATGAGCAGTTCTTC. It is translated as CASSLASALNEQFF.

Concerning this clone: Other DNA sequences in the sample encode the same CDR3. CDR3 protein: CASSEAQGLETQYF. CDR3 nucleotides: TGTGCCAGCAGTGAAGCGCAAGGATTGGAGACCCAGTACTTC. The genes are TRBV2 and TRBJ2-5; D unclear. With 0 bases removed from V and 5 bases from J, the gap between germline ends came to 10 bases. The CDR3 contains 14 residues. CDR1 and CDR2 from the germline V gene are SNHLY and FYNNEI.

The J gene is TRBJ1-2, the V gene TRBV20-1; D is ambiguous. The CDR3 has 11 residues. The V and J ends lost 0 bases and 8 bases respectively, with 7 bases between them. Germline lookup yields CDR1 DFQATT and CDR2 SNEGSKA (reference sequence). The CDR3 DNA sequence: TGCAGTGCTAGAGATTGGGCGGGCTACACCTTC. As protein: CSARDWAGYTF.

The rearrangement joins TRBV5-8 to TRBJ2-5, with 10 nucleotides matching TRBD2. This CDR3 comprises 16 residues. From germline, CDR1 is SGHTS and CDR2 YDEGEE. Trimming took 0 bases from V and 5 from J; bases not matched to a gene: 7. In nucleotides, the CDR3 is TGTGCCAGCAGCTTGGGGGCTAGCGGGGGCTGGGAGACCCAGTACTTC. It is translated as CASSLGASGGWETQYF.

DNA for the CDR3: TGTGCCAGCAGCCCCTGGGCAGGCAATGAGCAGTTCTTC. Its translation is CASSPWAGNEQFF. The chain is built from TRBV11-1 and TRBJ2-1; no definite D call. The germline CDR1 and CDR2 sequences are SGHAT and FQDESV (reference sequence). This CDR3 has 13 residues. Trimming cost V 5 bases and J 6 bases, with 11 bases left between them.

The V gene is TRBV7-9, the J gene TRBJ2-7, with D uncertain. The CDR3 has 14 residues. Germline loops: CDR1 SEHNR, CDR2 FQNEAQ (reference sequence). The V gene lost 9 bases and the J gene lost 0 bases, with 15 bases spanning the gap. The DNA for the CDR3 is TGTGCCAGTGTACCCGGCCGAAACTCCTACGAGCAGTACTTC. This encodes CASVPGRNSYEQYF. Combining the CDR3 with reference TRBV7-9 and TRBJ2-7 gives the whole variable domain DTGVSQNPRHKITKRGQNVTFRCDPISEHNRLYWYRQTLGQGPEFLTYFQNEAQLEKSRLLSDRFSAERPKGSFSTLEIQRTEQGDSAMYLCASVPGRNSYEQYFGPGTRLTVT.

The genes are TRBV19 and TRBJ1-1, with D possibly TRBD1 on 5 matching bases. V lost 3 bases, J lost 0 bases, and 8 bases lay in between. Germline V gene data show CDR1 as LNHDA and CDR2 as SQIVND (reference sequence). The CDR3 runs to 14 residues. The DNA for the CDR3 is TGTGCCAGTAGTATGGGACGGATGAACACTGAAGCTTTCTTT. It translates to CASSMGRMNTEAFF.

On this clone itself: A junction end diverges from the germline sequence, so it may reflect a read error. The J gene is TRBJ1-2, the V gene TRBV7-6; 7 nucleotides match TRBD1. Germline loops: CDR1 SGHVS, CDR2 FNYEAQ. The CDR3 loop spans 15 amino acids. The CDR3 protein is CASSLDWTTGEGYAF. CDR3 DNA: TGTGCCAGCAGCTTAGATTGGACAACAGGGGAAGGCTACGCCTTC.

This chain uses TRBV7-9 with TRBJ2-3, with D uncertain. The germline CDR1 and CDR2 sequences are SEHNR and FQNEAQ (reference sequence). This CDR3 comprises 14 residues. The V gene lost 5 bases and the J gene lost 5 bases, with 14 bases spanning the gap. CDR3 residues: CASSISTSGDTQYF. CDR3 bases: TGTGCCAGCAGCATCTCGACCAGTGGAGATACGCAGTATTTT.

This clone was seen many times. The CDR3 region is CASRGQGARNTEAFF. CDR3 DNA sequence: TGTGCCAGTAGGGGACAGGGGGCTCGAAACACTGAAGCTTTCTTT. V gene TRBV19 combines with J gene TRBJ1-1; the match to TRBD1 covers 12 bases. The J segment lost 2 bases and the V segment lost 6 bases, leaving 4 bases of the junction unmatched. This CDR3 has 15 amino acids. The germline V gene encodes CDR1 LNHDA and CDR2 SQIVND (reference sequence). The full variable domain, its missing parts supplied by reference TRBV19 and TRBJ1-1, is DGGITQSPKYLFRKEGQNVTLSCEQNLNHDAMYWYRQDPGQGLRLIYYSQIVNDFQKGDIAEGYSVSREKKESFPLTVTSAQKNPTAFYLCASRGQGARNTEAFFGQGTRLTVV.

The V and J genes are TRBV6-5 and TRBJ2-2; D gene uncertain. This CDR3 spans 16 amino acids. Germline CDR1 MNHEY, CDR2 SVGAGI. V was cut by 0 bases and J by 4 bases, with 12 bases left in between. DNA of the CDR3: TGTGCCAGCAGTTACTCGAGGTCTCATTTCACCGGGGAGCTGTTTTTT. It yields the protein CASSYSRSHFTGELFF.